What follows are 29 T cell receptor beta chains derived from one specimen sequenced in a study of control samples from healthy donors and cancer patients. TCRdb's copy holds only in-frame clones and misses some; the assay was immunoSEQ multiplex PCR. This sample has about 130,000 clones, with 85% to 95% found just once. The sequenced material came from blood. These receptors were obtained from a man aged 30 to 45 in good health.

This CDR3 is CASSSRGGLEKLFF. The CDR3, as DNA: TGTGCCAGCAGCTCGAGGGGGGGTTTGGAAAAACTGTTTTTT. J is TRBJ1-4 and V is TRBV7-2; tentatively, D is TRBD1 (6 bases). This CDR3 is built from 14 residues. Germline V gives CDR1 SGHTA, CDR2 FQGNSA. With 4 bases removed from V and 8 bases from J, the gap between germline ends came to 14 bases.

The J gene is TRBJ1-1, the V gene TRBV4-3, with D uncertain. The CDR3 extends over 16 amino acids. Looked up from germline, CDR1 is LGHNA and CDR2 is YSLEER. V lost 0 bases and J lost 0, with 11 bases in between. CDR3 sequence (DNA): TGCGCCAGCAGCCAAGAATTAACAGATATGAACACTGAAGCTTTCTTT. Its protein product is CASSQELTDMNTEAFF.

The chain is built from TRBV20-1 and TRBJ1-4; the D is unclear. Germline CDR1 reads DFQATT; CDR2 reads SNEGSKA (reference sequence). V was cut by 3 bases and J by 4 bases, with 3 bases left in between. The CDR3 has 11 residues. For the CDR3, the DNA is TGCAGTGCTAGCAATAATGAAAAACTGTTTTTT. Protein: CSASNNEKLFF.

CDR3 sequence (DNA): TGTGCCAGCAGCTTAGCCCCGGGACCCTATAATTCACCCCTCCACTTT. This codes for CASSLAPGPYNSPLHF. V and J are TRBV7-8 and TRBJ1-6, with D tentatively TRBD1 (5 bases). Trimming took 0 bases from V and 2 from J, leaving 8 bases between them. The CDR3 totals 16 residues. Germline V gene sequence: CDR1 SGHVS, CDR2 FQNEAQ.

In its sample, this clone was seen once. The V gene is TRBV7-6, the J gene TRBJ2-3, with D uncertain. This CDR3 comprises 16 residues. V dropped 5 bases and J dropped 0 bases, with 15 bases sitting between them. CDR1 and CDR2 from the germline V gene are SGHVS and FNYEAQ. CDR3 region: CASSRELDGSTDTQYF. The CDR3 nucleotides read TGTGCCAGCAGCCGAGAACTCGATGGGAGCACAGATACGCAGTATTTT.

The gene calls are TRBV7-6 and TRBJ2-3, with D possibly called TRBD1 or TRBD2 (5 bases each). CDR1 and CDR2 (germline): SGHVS, FNYEAQ. The CDR3 is 16 amino acids. V dropped 5 bases and J dropped 0 bases, with 15 bases sitting between them. The CDR3 here is CASSPEWGKSTDTQYF. The CDR3 region has the DNA TGTGCCAGCAGCCCAGAATGGGGGAAAAGCACAGATACGCAGTATTTT.

The CDR3 sequence: CASSLEGARYNEQFF. CDR3 sequence (DNA): TGCGCCAGCAGCTTGGAGGGGGCGAGGTACAATGAGCAGTTCTTC. The chain couples TRBV5-1 to TRBJ2-1, with TRBD1 identical over 7 bases. After removal of 0 bases from V and 4 bases from J, the junction contained 4 bases not matched to a gene. From germline, CDR1 is SGHRS and CDR2 YFSETQ. The CDR3 runs to 15 residues.

CDR3 sequence: CASRRTGGYDYGYTF. The CDR3 DNA sequence: TGTGCCAGTAGACGGACAGGGGGATATGACTATGGCTACACCTTC. The chain uses TRBV19 and TRBJ1-2, with 10 bases that match TRBD1. This CDR3 has 15 residues. Per the germline V gene, CDR1 is LNHDA and CDR2 is SQIVND (reference sequence). Trimming removed 6 bases from V and 3 bases from J; junction bases left unmatched: 7.

The rearrangement uses TRBV6-2 or TRBV6-3 and TRBJ2-7; D is possibly TRBD2 (6 bases). Trimming pared 7 bases from V and 0 bases from J, leaving 16 bases between. The CDR3 contains 15 residues. Per the germline V gene, CDR1 is MNHEY and CDR2 is SVGEGT. CDR3 residues: CASTPEGGVSYEQYF. The CDR3 coding sequence is TGTGCCAGCACCCCGGAGGGCGGGGTCTCCTACGAGCAGTACTTC.

The rearrangement uses TRBV19 and TRBJ1-5; D gene unclear. This CDR3 spans 17 amino acids. Trimming took 2 bases from V and 0 from J, leaving 14 bases between them. Germline loops: CDR1 LNHDA, CDR2 SQIVND (reference sequence). The CDR3 DNA follows: TGTGCCAGTAGTATAAAAAAGTACCGATATAGCAATCAGCCCCAGCATTTT. This codes for CASSIKKYRYSNQPQHF. Variable domain in full (rest from reference TRBV19 and TRBJ1-5): DGGITQSPKYLFRKEGQNVTLSCEQNLNHDAMYWYRQDPGQGLRLIYYSQIVNDFQKGDIAEGYSVSREKKESFPLTVTSAQKNPTAFYLCASSIKKYRYSNQPQHFGDGTRLSIL.

This chain links TRBV20-1 with TRBJ2-7, with D tentatively TRBD2 (6 bases). CDR3 length equals 10 residues. Germline V gives CDR1 DFQATT, CDR2 SNEGSKA (reference sequence). Trimming left V 5 bases short and J 4 bases short, with 6 bases between. The CDR3 nucleotides are TGCAGTGCTCGGGGGTACGAGCAGTACTTC. Protein: CSARGYEQYF.

This clone is a singleton in its sample. This chain joins TRBV9 and TRBJ1-2; D unclear. Trimming pared 3 bases from V and 3 bases from J, leaving 21 bases between. The CDR3 loop spans 17 amino acids. The V gene's germline CDR1 is SGDLS and CDR2 YYNGEE. The CDR3 loop reads CASSAPLDRGLDYGYTF. CDR3 sequence (DNA): TGTGCCAGCAGCGCCCCACTTGATAGAGGTTTGGACTATGGCTACACCTTC.

The genes are TRBV4-2 and TRBJ2-1; 10 positions match TRBD2. CDR3 size: 15 residues. Germline V gene data show CDR1 as LGHNA and CDR2 as YNFKEQ. The V segment lost 1 base and the J segment 8 bases; nucleotides outside the gene matches: 5. The CDR3 loop reads CASSQAGLAIHEQFF. CDR3 sequence (DNA): TGTGCCAGCAGCCAAGCGGGACTAGCGATCCATGAGCAGTTCTTC.

The V gene is TRBV30, the J gene TRBJ1-6; D is possibly TRBD1 (6 bases). CDR3 length equals 13 residues. Trimming took 3 bases from V and 8 from J, leaving 11 bases between them. Germline assignment: CDR1 GTSNPN and CDR2 SVGIG (reference sequence). The CDR3 is CAWSRQVDSPLHF. The CDR3 bases are TGTGCCTGGAGCCGACAGGTGGATTCACCCCTCCACTTT.

The chain links TRBV24-1 to TRBJ2-2, with TRBD1 identical over 8 bases. This CDR3 spans 15 amino acids. The V gene end was trimmed by 3 bases and the J gene end by 3 bases; junction bases not matched to a gene: 2. Germline CDR1 and CDR2: KGHDR and SFDVKD. CDR3 loop: CATSDQDRDTGELFF. DNA for the CDR3: TGTGCCACCAGTGATCAGGACAGGGACACCGGGGAGCTGTTTTTT.

The V call is TRBV28, the J call TRBJ1-1, with D perhaps matching TRBD1 (5 bases). The germline V and J ends were trimmed by 6 bases and 3 bases, with 11 bases remaining between them. This CDR3 comprises 13 residues. Germline CDR1 reads MDHEN; CDR2 reads SYDVKM. CDR3 sequence: CASRSRGHTEAFF. For the CDR3, the DNA is TGTGCCAGCAGATCGAGGGGACACACTGAAGCTTTCTTT.

The chain couples TRBV27 to TRBJ2-5; D call uncertain. CDR1 and CDR2 from the germline V gene are MNHEY and SMNVEV (reference sequence). CDR3 size: 14 residues. Trimming took 5 bases from V and 2 from J, leaving 12 bases between them. The CDR3 DNA sequence: TGTGCCAGCAGTCCCCTCGACGGTCAAGAGACCCAGTACTTC. It encodes CASSPLDGQETQYF.

This chain connects TRBV6-6 to TRBJ1-1; no definite D call. In germline, CDR1 is MNHNY, CDR2 SVGAGI (reference sequence). The CDR3 extends over 13 amino acids. The V and J ends lost 6 bases and 0 bases respectively, with 8 bases between them. The CDR3 DNA follows: TGTGCCAGCAGCTCGCAGATGAACACTGAAGCTTTCTTT. It specifies CASSSQMNTEAFF.

The chain carries TRBV7-9 and TRBJ1-2; 12 bases match TRBD1. CDR1 and CDR2 (germline): SEHNR, FQNEAQ (reference sequence). Losses at the gene ends were 5 bases for V and 5 bases for J; bases not matched to a gene: 3. The CDR3 runs 14 residues. This chain's CDR3 is CASSPGQGAYGYTF. CDR3 DNA sequence: TGTGCCAGCAGCCCGGGACAGGGGGCGTATGGCTACACCTTC. Together with reference TRBV7-9 and TRBJ1-2, the CDR3 gives the full variable domain: DTGVSQNPRHKITKRGQNVTFRCDPISEHNRLYWYRQTLGQGPEFLTYFQNEAQLEKSRLLSDRFSAERPKGSFSTLEIQRTEQGDSAMYLCASSPGQGAYGYTFGSGTRLTVV.

The rearrangement uses TRBV3-1 (or the pseudogene TRBV3-2) and TRBJ1-1, with 9 bases matching TRBD1. V lost 5 bases, J lost 4 bases, and 14 bases stayed unmatched. The CDR3 runs 17 residues. Germline values: CDR1 LGHDT, CDR2 YNNKEL (reference sequence). The CDR3 region has the DNA TGTGCCAGCAGCAAAAAACCCGGGACAGGGAGTGTCACTGAAGCTTTCTTT. Amino acid sequence: CASSKKPGTGSVTEAFF.

The chain joins TRBV19 to TRBJ2-2, with D unresolved. CDR1 is LNHDA, CDR2 SQIVND, per germline (reference sequence). The CDR3 has 14 amino acids. Trimming shortened V by 7 bases and J by 1 base, and 10 bases separated the two germline ends. The CDR3 region is CASTRTQNTGELFF. The CDR3 bases are TGTGCCAGTACAAGGACCCAGAACACCGGGGAGCTGTTTTTT.

The gene calls are TRBV5-6 and TRBJ2-3, with a possible D match to TRBD2 (5 bases). Germline V gene lookup returns CDR1 SGHDT and CDR2 YYEEEE. V shed 1 base and J shed 5 bases, with 8 bases lying between them. The CDR3 totals 13 residues. The CDR3 coding sequence is TGTGCCAGCAGCTTGCCGGGGTTAGATACGCAGTATTTT. Translated: CASSLPGLDTQYF. Variable domain in full (rest from reference TRBV5-6 and TRBJ2-3): DAGVTQSPTHLIKTRGQQVTLRCSPKSGHDTVSWYQQALGQGPQFIFQYYEEEERQRGNFPDRFSGHQFPNYSSELNVNALLLGDSALYLCASSLPGLDTQYFGPGTRLTVL.

This chain links TRBV3-1 (or the pseudogene TRBV3-2) with TRBJ1-4, with D perhaps TRBD1 (5 bases). V was cut by 6 bases and J by 5 bases, with 19 bases left in between. Germline CDR1 and CDR2: LGHDT and YNNKEL (reference sequence). This CDR3 is 16 amino acids long. Here the CDR3 DNA reads TGTGCCAGCAGTCCAGATTTGACAGCGATAAATGAAAAACTGTTTTTT. Translation: CASSPDLTAINEKLFF.

The chain has TRBV12-3 or TRBV12-4 and TRBJ1-3; D gene ambiguous. The germline V and J ends were trimmed by 4 bases and 6 bases, with 7 bases remaining between them. The CDR3 is 12 residues long. As DNA, the CDR3 is TGTGCCAGCAGTTCTGTGGAAAACACCATATATTTT. Amino acids: CASSSVENTIYF.

The J gene is TRBJ2-7, the V gene TRBV4-1; 9 nucleotides agree with TRBD1. V shed 5 bases and J 6 bases; nucleotides not matched to a gene: 11. The CDR3 contains 15 residues. Per germline, CDR1 MGHRA and CDR2 YSYEKL. This chain's CDR3 is CASSGPGTGFPEQYF. DNA of the CDR3: TGCGCCAGCAGCGGCCCCGGGACAGGGTTTCCCGAGCAGTACTTC.

This chain uses TRBV6-5 with TRBJ1-4; no reliable D call. Germline lookup yields CDR1 MNHEY and CDR2 SVGAGI. V lost 0 bases and J 7 bases, leaving 6 bases between the germline ends. The CDR3 length is 13 residues. The CDR3 region has the DNA TGTGCCAGCAGTTACTCGGATAGTGAAAAACTGTTTTTT. Residues: CASSYSDSEKLFF.

The CDR3 DNA reads TGTGCCAGCAGTTCATACAGGGGTACCGGGGAGCTGTTTTTT. It codes for CASSSYRGTGELFF. The J gene is TRBJ2-2, the V gene TRBV27; 7 bases match TRBD1. V trimming: 4 bases; J trimming: 5 bases; junction bases outside the gene matches: 4. There are 14 residues in the CDR3. Germline CDR1 and CDR2: MNHEY and SMNVEV (reference sequence).

This chain uses TRBV12-3 or TRBV12-4 with TRBJ1-1; possible D gene TRBD1, 5 bases. Trimming removed 2 bases at V and 1 base at J, with 5 bases between. The CDR3 totals 13 residues. In DNA, the CDR3 is TGTGCCAGCAGTTTAACAGGGAACACTGAAGCTTTCTTT. This sequence encodes CASSLTGNTEAFF.

The rearrangement uses TRBV6-1 and TRBJ2-7; D possibly uses TRBD1 or TRBD2 (5 bases each). This CDR3 region has 16 residues. The V gene lost 1 base and the J gene lost 2 bases, with 15 bases spanning the gap. Germline CDR1 MNHNS, CDR2 SASEGT. CDR3 in amino acids: CASSEELYRTPYEQYF. The CDR3 nucleotides read TGTGCCAGCAGTGAAGAATTGTACAGGACTCCCTACGAGCAGTACTTC.